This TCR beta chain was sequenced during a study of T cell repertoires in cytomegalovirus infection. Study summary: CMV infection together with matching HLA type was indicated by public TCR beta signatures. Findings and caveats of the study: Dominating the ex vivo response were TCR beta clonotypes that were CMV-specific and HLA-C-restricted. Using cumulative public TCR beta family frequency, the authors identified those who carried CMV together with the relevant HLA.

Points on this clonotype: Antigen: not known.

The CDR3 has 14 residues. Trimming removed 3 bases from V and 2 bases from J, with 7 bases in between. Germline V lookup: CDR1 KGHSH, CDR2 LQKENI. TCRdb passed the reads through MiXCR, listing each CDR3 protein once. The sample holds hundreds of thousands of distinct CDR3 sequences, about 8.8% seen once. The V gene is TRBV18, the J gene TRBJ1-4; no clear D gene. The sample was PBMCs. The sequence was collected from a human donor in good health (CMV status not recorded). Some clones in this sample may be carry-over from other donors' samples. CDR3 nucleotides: TGTGCCAGCTCACCGAGGCCCACTAATGAAAAACTGTTTTTT. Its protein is CASSPRPTNEKLFF.